Shown below are 6 T cell receptor beta chains from a single sample sequenced in a study of response to subunit inactivated influenza vaccine. Each CDR3 protein gets one entry after TCRdb re-called the RT-PCR reads with MiXCR. In the table there are about 500,000 distinct CDR3 sequences, 16% of which are singletons. Specimen: CD4+ T cells sorted from PBMCs, collected roughly 24 months after vaccination. The receptor source for this set is a man aged 50 to 69 who received an inactivated influenza vaccine.

CDR3 bases: TGTGCCAGCAGCACCCGGACAGGGTCGGAGACCCAGTACTTC. It translates to CASSTRTGSETQYF. V gene TRBV7-9 combines with J gene TRBJ2-5; 8 nucleotides line up with TRBD1. V lost 5 bases and J lost 5; bases outside the gene matches: 7. CDR1 and CDR2 from the germline V gene are SEHNR and FQNEAQ (reference sequence). The CDR3 is 14 residues long.

This clonotype has more than one count but fewer than ten. The genes are TRBV18 and TRBJ1-4; D is unclear. CDR1 and CDR2 from the germline V gene are KGHSH and LQKENI. The V end was cut by 0 bases, the J end by 8 bases, with 10 bases between. CDR3 size: 14 residues. The CDR3 DNA reads as TGTGCCAGCTCACCACCTTCCAACGGAGAAAAACTGTTTTTT. This codes for CASSPPSNGEKLFF.

This clonotype was detected only a few times. The J gene is TRBJ1-3, the V gene TRBV7-9; weak D call: TRBD1 (5 bases). The germline V gene encodes CDR1 SEHNR and CDR2 FQNEAQ (reference sequence). This CDR3 is built from 14 residues. Trimming removed 1 base at V and 10 bases at J, with 14 bases between. The chain's CDR3 is CASSLEGEPWTIYF. As DNA, the CDR3 is TGTGCCAGCAGCTTAGAAGGGGAACCTTGGACCATATATTTT.

This clonotype showed up many times. This chain links TRBV11-2 with TRBJ2-1; 9 nucleotides line up with TRBD1. The CDR3 consists of 15 residues. V was clipped by 5 bases and J by 6 bases; unmatched bases: 8. Germline values: CDR1 SGHAT, CDR2 FQNNGV. The chain's CDR3 is CASSPGTGYRNEQFF. The CDR3 DNA follows: TGTGCCAGCAGCCCCGGGACAGGGTATCGCAATGAGCAGTTCTTC.

This clonotype has more than one count but fewer than ten. The chain recombines TRBV11-2 with TRBJ1-5, with a possible D match to TRBD1 (5 bases). Deletions cut 5 bases from V and 9 bases from J, with 14 bases between. The CDR3 is 13 amino acids. CDR1 SGHAT and CDR2 FQNNGV come from the germline V gene. CDR3 nucleotide sequence: TGTGCCAGCAGCGCAGACAGTCGCCGGCCCCAGCATTTT. Residues: CASSADSRRPQHF.

The chain joins TRBV11-2 to TRBJ2-1, with D tentatively TRBD2 (6 bases). V was shortened by 5 bases and J by 4 bases, with 15 bases between the two germline ends. Per germline, CDR1 SGHAT and CDR2 FQNNGV. The length of the CDR3 is 15 residues. This chain's CDR3 is CASSPVGRLYNEQFF. The CDR3, as DNA: TGTGCCAGCAGCCCGGTTGGGAGGCTATACAATGAGCAGTTCTTC.